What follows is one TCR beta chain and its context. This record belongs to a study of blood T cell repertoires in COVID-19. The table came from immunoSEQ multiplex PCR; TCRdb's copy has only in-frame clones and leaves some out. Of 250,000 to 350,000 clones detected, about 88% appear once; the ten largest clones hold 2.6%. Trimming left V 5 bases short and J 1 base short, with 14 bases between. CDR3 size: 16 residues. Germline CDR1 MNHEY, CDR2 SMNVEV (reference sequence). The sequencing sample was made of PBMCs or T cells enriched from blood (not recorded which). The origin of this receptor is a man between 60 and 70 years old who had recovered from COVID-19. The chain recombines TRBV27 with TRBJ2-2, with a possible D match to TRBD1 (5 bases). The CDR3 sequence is CASSTPAGLNTGELFF. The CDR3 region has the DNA TGTGCCAGCAGTACCCCTGCAGGGTTGAACACCGGGGAGCTGTTTTTT.